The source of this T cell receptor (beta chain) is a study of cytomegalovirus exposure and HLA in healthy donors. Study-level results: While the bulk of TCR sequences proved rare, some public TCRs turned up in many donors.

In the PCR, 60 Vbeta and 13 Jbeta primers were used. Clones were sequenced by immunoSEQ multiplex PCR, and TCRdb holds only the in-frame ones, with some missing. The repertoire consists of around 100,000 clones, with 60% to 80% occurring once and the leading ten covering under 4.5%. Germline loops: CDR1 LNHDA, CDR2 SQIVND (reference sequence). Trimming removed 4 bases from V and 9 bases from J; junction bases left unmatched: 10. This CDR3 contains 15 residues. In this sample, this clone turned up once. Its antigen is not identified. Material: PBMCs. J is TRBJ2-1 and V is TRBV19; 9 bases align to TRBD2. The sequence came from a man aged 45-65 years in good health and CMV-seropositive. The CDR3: CASSTTSGSRGEQFF. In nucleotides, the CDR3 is TGTGCCAGTAGTACCACTAGCGGGTCCAGGGGTGAGCAGTTCTTC.